This record covers a single TCR beta chain. This record comes from a study of blood T cell repertoires in COVID-19. Study background: Acute-phase and convalescent COVID-19 samples originated in the United States, Italy and Spain. Sources were T cells, B-cell-depleted T cells, or PBMCs; the material itself was cDNA or gDNA.

After removal of 5 bases from V and 7 bases from J, the junction contained 8 bases not matched to a gene. CDR1 is SGHDT, CDR2 YYEEEE, per germline. This CDR3 spans 13 amino acids. Original processing notes: Amplifying reference gene primers gave estimates of nucleated cell counts. The assay was immunoSEQ multiplex PCR, and TCRdb's table has in-frame clones only and misses some. The V and J calls and clone size come from that table; D and trimming were worked out from the DNA. The sample includes fewer than 35,000 clones, approximately 79% seen only once; the top ten take around 1.8%. Sequences were obtained from peripheral blood. The rearrangement links TRBV5-6 to TRBJ1-2, with TRBD1 identical over 7 bases. The sequence came from a man older than 75 with active or convalescent COVID-19. The CDR3 sequence is CASSPDRVVGYTF. CDR3 in DNA: TGTGCCAGCAGTCCAGACAGGGTGGTTGGCTACACCTTC.